This passage covers 28 T cell receptor beta chains from one sample sequenced in a study of T cell repertoires in cytomegalovirus infection. TCRdb re-called the reads through MiXCR, storing one row per CDR3 protein. The sample carries 350,000 to 550,000 distinct CDR3 sequences, approximately 32% recorded once. Sequenced: PBMCs. These receptors originate from a human donor in good health (CMV status not recorded). Some clones in this sample may be carry-over from other donors' samples.

This clonotype has only a few counts. This rearrangement joins TRBV4-1 to TRBJ2-5, with 13 bases that match TRBD2. V shed 4 bases and J 5 bases; nucleotides not matched to a gene: 4. This CDR3 is 15 amino acids long. Germline-derived CDR1 and CDR2 are MGHRA and YSYEKL. The CDR3 nucleotides read TGCGCCAGCAGCCCCGGACTAGCGGGGGTGGAGACCCAGTACTTC. Its protein is CASSPGLAGVETQYF.

CDR3 sequence reads: CASSPQANTEAFF. As DNA, the CDR3 is TGTGCCAGCAGTCCCCAGGCCAACACTGAAGCTTTCTTT. This sequence joins TRBV28 and TRBJ1-1; D gene uncertain. CDR1 and CDR2 from the germline V gene are MDHEN and SYDVKM. Trimming stripped 5 bases from V and 2 bases from J, with 9 bases between. This CDR3 comprises 13 residues.

The V call is TRBV6-2 or TRBV6-3, the J call TRBJ1-5; D gene unclear. Trimming shortened V by 6 bases and J by 1 base, and 13 bases separated the two germline ends. The CDR3 is 15 amino acids. Per the germline V gene, CDR1 is MNHEY and CDR2 is SVGEGT. DNA of the CDR3: TGTGCCAGCAGCGAAATTAAAGGGAGCAATCAGCCCCAGCATTTT. Translation gives CASSEIKGSNQPQHF.

A few counts support this clonotype. The chain is built from TRBV15 and TRBJ1-1; D might be TRBD1 (5 bases). V lost 11 bases and J 6 bases, leaving 28 bases between the germline ends. This CDR3 region has 16 residues. Germline CDR1 reads LNHNV; CDR2 reads YYDKDF (reference sequence). The CDR3 is CALFKGVNGRDPEAFF. In DNA, the CDR3 is TGTGCCCTTTTTAAAGGGGTTAACGGCAGGGACCCTGAAGCTTTCTTT.

The V call is TRBV4-1, the J call TRBJ1-2; D is ambiguous. V was trimmed by 0 bases and J by 2 bases, leaving 7 bases between them. Germline V lookup: CDR1 MGHRA, CDR2 YSYEKL. The CDR3 totals 14 residues. In nucleotides, the CDR3 is TGCGCCAGCAGCCAAGATAGGCAGAACTATGGCTACACCTTC. Protein sequence: CASSQDRQNYGYTF.

Many counts were recorded for this clonotype. The CDR3 spells CASSLTGSGEQYF. Here the CDR3 DNA reads TGTGCCAGCAGCCTTACAGGGTCGGGGGAGCAGTACTTC. The chain couples TRBV7-6 to TRBJ2-7; possibly TRBD1 for D (6 bases). There are 13 residues in the CDR3. V was pared by 5 bases and J by 7 bases, with 15 bases between. The germline CDR1 and CDR2 sequences are SGHVS and FNYEAQ.

The chain recombines TRBV28 with TRBJ1-5; tentatively, D is TRBD1 (5 bases). The CDR3 loop spans 17 amino acids. Trimming shortened V by 2 bases and J by 3 bases, and 17 bases separated the two germline ends. Germline-derived CDR1 and CDR2 are MDHEN and SYDVKM. DNA of the CDR3: TGTGCCAGCAGTTTAGCGTGGGGCGGGCCCTTCAATCAGCCCCAGCATTTT. This translates into CASSLAWGGPFNQPQHF.

In this sample, this clonotype turned up a few times. V and J are TRBV5-1 and TRBJ1-2; D is ambiguous. The V and J ends lost 5 bases and 2 bases respectively, with 13 bases between them. This CDR3 is 14 amino acids long. Germline CDR1 is SGHRS and CDR2 is YFSETQ. CDR3 DNA: TGCGCCAGCAGTTATACCGGGGAGAACTATGGCTACACCTTC. Translating gives CASSYTGENYGYTF. The complete variable domain, with remaining parts taken from reference TRBV5-1 and TRBJ1-2, reads KAGVTQTPRYLIKTRGQQVTLSCSPISGHRSVSWYQQTPGQGLQFLFEYFSETQRNKGNFPGRFSGRQFSNSRSEMNVSTLELGDSALYLCASSYTGENYGYTFGSGTRLTVV.

The chain links TRBV29-1 to TRBJ2-4, with 7 bases matching TRBD1. CDR3 length: 17 residues. Germline V gives CDR1 SQVTM, CDR2 ANQGSEA. The V segment lost 2 bases and the J segment 5 bases; nucleotides outside the gene matches: 15. CDR3 residues: CSVERQGVTGSQNIQYF. In DNA form, the CDR3 reads TGCAGCGTTGAACGGCAGGGGGTGACAGGAAGCCAAAACATTCAGTACTTC.

Comments on this clonotype: This is likely a read error, given that the CDR3 carries no conserved phenylalanine or tryptophan at its end. The chain employs TRBV7-4 and TRBJ2-3, with 13 bases aligning to TRBD2. Looked up from germline, CDR1 is SGHVT and CDR2 is SQSDAQ. The CDR3 loop spans 15 amino acids. V was clipped by 3 bases and J by 5 bases; unmatched bases: 2. The CDR3 DNA is TGTGCCAGCAGCTTGGGACTAGCGGGGCTAGATACGCAGTATTGT. Translation gives CASSLGLAGLDTQYC.

Only one count was recorded for this clonotype. The rearrangement joins TRBV6-5 to TRBJ2-7, with TRBD2 as a possible D gene (6 bases). Germline V gives CDR1 MNHEY, CDR2 SVGAGI. V lost 6 bases and J lost 1, with 16 bases in between. This CDR3 comprises 15 residues. CDR3 nucleotides: TGTGCCAGCAGCCCCGGAGGGACGGTATCCTACGAGCAGTACTTC. Its translation is CASSPGGTVSYEQYF.

This clonotype was observed a handful of times. This sequence joins TRBV20-1 and TRBJ1-4; the match to TRBD1 covers 8 bases. Germline-derived CDR1 and CDR2 are DFQATT and SNEGSKA (reference sequence). V was pared by 7 bases and J by 3 bases, with 4 bases of the junction left unmatched. The length of the CDR3 is 13 residues. CDR3 amino acids: CSVLQGANEKLFF. For the CDR3, the DNA is TGCAGTGTTTTACAGGGGGCTAATGAAAAACTGTTTTTT.

This CDR3 reads CASSYDGSINYNEQYF. The DNA of the CDR3 is TGTGCCAGTAGCTACGACGGATCAATAAACTACAATGAGCAGTACTTC. The chain combines TRBV19 with TRBJ2-1; D gene uncertain. TRBJ2-7 explains the end of the DNA better; the J call may be wrong. This CDR3 has 16 residues. Per the germline V gene, CDR1 is LNHDA and CDR2 is SQIVND (reference sequence).

The chain employs TRBV20-1 and TRBJ2-2; D is perhaps TRBD2 (6 bases). In germline, CDR1 is DFQATT, CDR2 SNEGSKA (reference sequence). This CDR3 has 18 amino acids. V lost 0 bases and J lost 4, with 21 bases in between. Here the CDR3 reads CSARDLRTGVVGTGELFF. The CDR3 coding sequence is TGCAGTGCTAGAGACCTACGGACGGGGGTTGTGGGCACCGGGGAGCTGTTTTTT.

About this clonotype: At one end the junction does not follow the germline gene, possibly because of a read error. The chain is built from TRBV20-1 and TRBJ2-7; D is unclear. In germline, CDR1 is DFQATT, CDR2 SNEGSKA (reference sequence). The CDR3 runs to 14 residues. The CDR3 loop reads CSSRPTPGRVEQYF. As DNA, the CDR3 is TGCAGTTCTAGGCCGACACCCGGACGAGTCGAGCAGTACTTC.

This clonotype was seen a handful of times. The chain carries TRBV5-6 and TRBJ2-1, with no clear D. The CDR3 extends over 15 amino acids. V dropped 2 bases and J dropped 0 bases, with 9 bases sitting between them. Germline V gives CDR1 SGHDT, CDR2 YYEEEE. The CDR3 nucleotides read TGTGCCAGCAGCTTTGGTGGGGTCTCCTACAATGAGCAGTTCTTC. Translation: CASSFGGVSYNEQFF.

The chain uses TRBV20-1 and TRBJ2-7, with D perhaps matching TRBD1 (6 bases). The CDR3 spans 14 residues. Trimming left V 0 bases short and J 3 bases short, with 12 bases between. Germline CDR1 is DFQATT and CDR2 is SNEGSKA (reference sequence). The DNA for the CDR3 is TGCAGTGCTAGAGATCTGGACAGCGGCTACGAGCAGTACTTC. Amino acid sequence: CSARDLDSGYEQYF.

Regarding this clonotype: The final CDR3 position lacks the conserved phenylalanine or tryptophan, pointing to a likely read error. The limits of the CDR3 on the DNA are not certain, so only TCRdb's listed CDR3 is given. The chain combines TRBV7-2 with TRBJ2-1. The germline V gene encodes CDR1 SGHTA and CDR2 FQGNSA. The CDR3 numbers 12 amino acids, ends counted. CDR3: CASSLARYEQLL.

This clonotype has only a few counts. The chain recombines TRBV19 with TRBJ1-5; TRBD1 aligns across 8 bases. V gave up 8 bases and J gave up 2 bases; unmatched junction bases: 5. Looked up from germline, CDR1 is LNHDA and CDR2 is SQIVND (reference sequence). The CDR3 has 14 amino acids. CDR3 sequence reads: CASETGEGNQPQHF. CDR3 in DNA: TGTGCCAGTGAGACAGGGGAGGGCAATCAGCCCCAGCATTTT.

This clonotype was seen a few times. The rearrangement uses TRBV2 and TRBJ2-7, with 7 bases that match TRBD1. The CDR3 loop spans 14 amino acids. V was clipped by 4 bases and J by 1 base; unmatched bases: 4. The germline CDR1 and CDR2 sequences are SNHLY and FYNNEI. The CDR3 DNA sequence: TGTGCCAGCAGTGGACAGGGTGTTTCCTACGAGCAGTACTTC. This encodes CASSGQGVSYEQYF.

J is TRBJ2-7 and V is TRBV27; the D is unclear. The CDR3 extends over 16 amino acids. Trimming took 3 bases from V and 4 from J, leaving 19 bases between them. Germline loops: CDR1 MNHEY, CDR2 SMNVEV (reference sequence). CDR3 bases: TGTGCCAGCAGTTTTGGGTTTCCTACAGAACCTTACGAGCAGTACTTC. Its translation is CASSFGFPTEPYEQYF.

The V gene is TRBV7-9, the J gene TRBJ2-7; tentative D call: TRBD1 (6 bases). The CDR3 is 12 amino acids. Trimming pared 5 bases from V and 3 bases from J, leaving 8 bases between. Germline-derived CDR1 and CDR2 are SEHNR and FQNEAQ (reference sequence). CDR3 sequence: CASSRDIYEQYF. The CDR3 region has the DNA TGTGCCAGCAGCCGGGACATCTACGAGCAGTACTTC. Using reference TRBV7-9 and TRBJ2-7 for the parts outside the CDR3, the full variable domain is DTGVSQNPRHKITKRGQNVTFRCDPISEHNRLYWYRQTLGQGPEFLTYFQNEAQLEKSRLLSDRFSAERPKGSFSTLEIQRTEQGDSAMYLCASSRDIYEQYFGPGTRLTVT.

V usage is TRBV14 and J usage is TRBJ2-5; 7 bases are shared with TRBD2. Trimming removed 3 bases from V and 3 bases from J; junction bases left unmatched: 7. The CDR3 loop spans 15 amino acids. Looked up from germline, CDR1 is SGHDN and CDR2 is FVKESK. The CDR3 nucleotides read TGTGCCAGCAGCCAGGGAGGACTAGTCAAAGAGACCCAGTACTTC. Its protein product is CASSQGGLVKETQYF.

This clonotype was counted only a few times. V gene TRBV11-2 combines with J gene TRBJ2-2, with D tentatively TRBD1 (6 bases). Per the germline V gene, CDR1 is SGHAT and CDR2 is FQNNGV. The CDR3 runs to 16 residues. Trimming left V 2 bases short and J 6 bases short, with 16 bases between. This chain's CDR3 is CASSLRFRDIAGELFF. The CDR3 coding sequence is TGTGCCAGCAGCTTAAGATTCAGGGACATTGCCGGGGAGCTGTTTTTT.

This clonotype was counted only a few times. The chain recombines TRBV6-1 with TRBJ2-2, with TRBD2 as a possible D gene (5 bases). Germline V CDR1 and CDR2: MNHNS, SASEGT. Trimming stripped 8 bases from V and 7 bases from J, with 11 bases between. The CDR3 has 12 residues. CDR3 amino acids: CASAVGIGELFF. In nucleotides, the CDR3 is TGTGCCAGCGCGGTCGGGATCGGGGAGCTGTTTTTT.

This clonotype was seen a handful of times. The chain employs TRBV6-1 and TRBJ2-3; D not resolved. Per the germline V gene, CDR1 is MNHNS and CDR2 is SASEGT. This CDR3 has 14 residues. Trimming took 8 bases from V and 1 from J, leaving 13 bases between them. CDR3 DNA sequence: TGTGCCAGCTGGCCTGGGGTGGGCACAGATACGCAGTATTTT. Translating it yields CASWPGVGTDTQYF.

This clonotype showed up many times. The chain employs TRBV7-8 and TRBJ2-3; the D gene could be TRBD1 or TRBD2 (5 bases each). Germline assignment: CDR1 SGHVS and CDR2 FQNEAQ. The CDR3 contains 14 residues. V lost 6 bases and J lost 2, with 12 bases in between. CDR3 sequence (DNA): TGTGCCAGCAGTTTCGGGACCAACACAGATACGCAGTATTTT. Translated: CASSFGTNTDTQYF.

This clonotype was seen many times. The chain couples TRBV7-6 to TRBJ2-3; the D is unclear. The V gene lost 5 bases and the J gene lost 4 bases, with 13 bases spanning the gap. There are 14 residues in the CDR3. Per the germline V gene, CDR1 is SGHVS and CDR2 is FNYEAQ. CDR3 sequence (DNA): TGTGCCAGCAGCGCCGACAACCAGGCAGATACGCAGTATTTT. Translation: CASSADNQADTQYF. Together with reference TRBV7-6 and TRBJ2-3, the CDR3 gives the full variable domain: GAGVSQSPRYKVTKRGQDVALRCDPISGHVSLYWYRQALGQGPEFLTYFNYEAQQDKSGLPNDRFSAERPEGSISTLTIQRTEQRDSAMYRCASSADNQADTQYFGPGTRLTVL.